The clone carrying this TCR beta chain has a count of ten or more. As yet, its antigen is unknown. This sample was included in a study of T cells in Graves' hyperthyroidism and ophthalmopathy. Whole-study results and caveats: Most thyroid clonotypes with frequency above 0.001 were detected in blood.

The authors deemed Graves' hyperthyroidism stable absent ophthalmopathy progression within 18 months. Exclusion followed for patients with uncontrolled infection, other autoimmune disease, pregnancy or lactation. Regions amplified from RNA transcripts were the TCR beta CDR3 regions. Initially, a first-round RT-PCR of the TCR CDR3 employed the HTBI primer set. TCRdb reanalysed the multiplex PCR reads using MiXCR and keeps one entry per CDR3 protein. The data contain about 300,000 distinct CDR3 sequences, roughly 15% of them singletons. Trimming at V came to 4 bases and at J to 7 bases, leaving 14 bases not matched to a gene. Germline CDR1 LGHDT, CDR2 YNNKEL (reference sequence). The CDR3 totals 17 residues.

This chain uses TRBV3-1 with TRBJ2-1; 9 bases align to TRBD2. The TCR sequence derives from a man under 40 with Graves' hyperthyroidism. Sequences were obtained from blood. The CDR3 protein is CASSLLRGSGSGNEQFF. CDR3 nucleotide sequence: TGTGCCAGCAGCCTTCTGAGGGGTAGCGGGAGCGGGAATGAGCAGTTCTTC.